A selection of T cell receptor beta chains follows, all from one sample in a study of neurological immune-mediated disorders. MiXCR, run by TCRdb on the 5' RACE reads, gives a single entry per CDR3 protein. The data contain some 60,000 distinct CDR3 sequences, around 3.8% of them singletons. Input material: PBMCs. These receptors were taken from a woman aged 45-65 years with multiple sclerosis. CDR3s include the opening cysteine and the closing phenylalanine or tryptophan. A D gene is named only where the DNA matches it firmly. Clone sizes are shown as once, few, many, or a class for an expanded clone.

V	J	length	size	D	CDR3	DNA
TRBV6-2/TRBV6-3	TRBJ2-7	14	many	TRBD1	CASSLTGGFYEQYF	TGTGCCAGCAGTTTGACAGGGGGATTCTACGAGCAGTACTTC
TRBV18	TRBJ1-5	13	many	NA	CASSPKADQPQHF	TGTGCCAGCTCACCCAAGGCGGATCAGCCCCAGCATTTT
TRBV3-1	TRBJ2-2	14	many	NA	CASSQDTDTGELFF	TGTGCCAGCAGCCAAGACACAGACACCGGGGAGCTGTTTTTT
TRBV3-1	TRBJ2-5	12	many	NA	CASSQDPETQYF	TGTGCCAGCAGCCAAGATCCAGAGACCCAGTACTTC
TRBV5-4	TRBJ2-7	15	many	TRBD1	CASSTSDRALYEQYF	TGTGCCAGCAGCACATCCGACAGGGCCCTCTACGAGCAGTACTTC
TRBV9	TRBJ1-1	13	many	NA	CASSVAPDTEAFF	TGTGCCAGCAGCGTAGCCCCGGACACTGAAGCTTTCTTT
TRBV20-1	TRBJ1-1	15	few	NA	CSASRPAQGYLGAFF	TGCAGTGCTAGCCGTCCGGCACAGGGCTACCTAGGGGCTTTCTTT
TRBV20-1	TRBJ2-3	12	many	NA	CSVVGPTDTQYF	TGCAGTGTAGTGGGACCCACAGATACGCAGTATTTT
TRBV7-2	TRBJ1-5	14	many	NA	CASSPGYSNQPQHF	TGTGCCAGCAGCCCAGGATATAGCAATCAGCCCCAGCATTTT
TRBV6-5	TRBJ1-5	18	many	TRBD1	CASRPGTGGSFGNQPQHF	TGTGCCAGCAGACCCGGGACAGGGGGCAGTTTTGGCAATCAGCCCCAGCATTTT
TRBV5-1	TRBJ1-6	16	many	NA	CASSFWGVAYNSPLHF	TGCGCCAGCAGCTTTTGGGGGGTCGCCTATAATTCACCCCTCCACTTT
TRBV15	TRBJ2-3	15	many	NA	CATSHPSGGGYTQYF	TGTGCCACCAGCCATCCTAGCGGAGGGGGCTATACGCAGTATTTT
TRBV3-1	TRBJ2-7	13	many	NA	CASSFKGMAGRYF	TGTGCCAGCAGCTTCAAAGGGATGGCAGGGCGGTACTTC
TRBV20-1	TRBJ2-5	12	many	NA	CSARTRGETQYF	TGCAGTGCTCGGACCCGCGGGGAGACCCAGTACTTC
TRBV6-2/TRBV6-3	TRBJ2-1	16	many	NA	CASSYEAGLSYNEQFF	TGTGCCAGCAGTTATGAGGCGGGACTCTCCTACAATGAGCAGTTCTTC
TRBV20-1	TRBJ2-1	13	many	TRBD2	CSATEGLAGRQFF	TGCAGTGCCACGGAGGGACTAGCGGGAAGGCAGTTCTTC
TRBV5-1	TRBJ2-7	17	few	TRBD2	CASSLRLAEDLTYEQYF	TGCGCCAGCAGCCTTCGACTAGCGGAGGACTTAACCTACGAGCAGTACTTC
TRBV5-1	TRBJ2-3	15	many	TRBD2	CASSLLAGSTDTQYF	TGCGCCAGCAGCTTACTAGCGGGGTCCACAGATACGCAGTATTTT